The 27 T cell receptor beta chains presented below share a single source sample, sequenced in a study of Graves' ophthalmopathy and Graves' hyperthyroidism. Investigators amplified TCR beta CDR3 regions from RNA transcripts. The first-round RT-PCR employed HTBI primers together with the Qiagen OneStep RT-PCR kit. A multiplex PCR was then performed as the second round. Using its own MiXCR run on the multiplex PCR reads, TCRdb lists one record per CDR3 protein. This table holds about 500,000 distinct CDR3 sequences, just under 40% found once. The sample consisted of peripheral blood or thyroid tissue (not recorded which). These receptors were obtained from an adult man with Graves' hyperthyroidism.

In its sample, this clonotype was seen once. The chain uses TRBV7-9 and TRBJ2-6; 10 bases align to TRBD1. With 2 bases clipped from V and 3 bases from J, the junction kept 7 bases outside the gene matches. Germline assignment: CDR1 SEHNR and CDR2 FQNEAQ (reference sequence). The CDR3 extends over 18 amino acids. This CDR3 is CASSLLTGTGVGANVLTF. Written as DNA, the CDR3 is TGTGCCAGCAGCTTACTAACCGGGACAGGGGTTGGGGCCAACGTCCTGACTTTC.

In its sample, this clonotype was seen a few times. The chain joins TRBV7-8 to TRBJ2-5; D remains unclear. This CDR3 spans 13 amino acids. Trimming pared 2 bases from V and 3 bases from J, leaving 7 bases between. Germline loops: CDR1 SGHVS, CDR2 FQNEAQ. Here the CDR3 DNA reads TGTGCCAGCAGCTTAAATCAGGAAGAGACCCAGTACTTC. Protein sequence: CASSLNQEETQYF.

This clonotype showed up many times. The J gene is TRBJ2-2, the V gene TRBV20-1, with a weak D call TRBD2 (5 bases). Trimming stripped 2 bases from V and 2 bases from J, with 12 bases between. The CDR3 has 15 amino acids. Looked up from germline, CDR1 is DFQATT and CDR2 is SNEGSKA (reference sequence). The CDR3 nucleotides are TGCAGTGCTAGACGAGGGTTCAGCAACACCGGGGAGCTGTTTTTT. This translates into CSARRGFSNTGELFF.

This clonotype was detected many times. The rearrangement links TRBV24-1 to TRBJ1-2, with D perhaps TRBD1 (5 bases). Germline values: CDR1 KGHDR, CDR2 SFDVKD. The V and J ends lost 2 bases and 0 bases respectively, with 12 bases between them. The CDR3 is 16 residues long. CDR3 region: CATSDSRTRANYGYTF. In nucleotides, the CDR3 is TGTGCCACCAGTGATTCAAGGACAAGAGCTAACTATGGCTACACCTTC.

V and J are TRBV14 and TRBJ2-1; 8 nucleotides match TRBD2. The CDR3 length is 18 residues. Trimming cost V 1 base and J 0 bases; bases outside gene matches: 8. Germline CDR1 is SGHDN and CDR2 is FVKESK. The CDR3 DNA follows: TGTGCCAGCAGCCAAGTTTGGGGTGGGACTAGCTCCTACAATGAGCAGTTCTTC. Encoded protein: CASSQVWGGTSSYNEQFF.

This clonotype was found many times. The rearrangement joins TRBV28 to TRBJ2-7; 8 bases align to TRBD1. This CDR3 is built from 15 residues. V gave up 6 bases and J gave up 0 bases; unmatched junction bases: 7. The germline CDR1 and CDR2 sequences are MDHEN and SYDVKM. The CDR3 region is CASSRWDRNSYEQYF. For the CDR3, the DNA is TGTGCCAGCAGCCGATGGGACAGGAACTCCTACGAGCAGTACTTC.

This rearrangement joins TRBV6-5 to TRBJ1-1; weak D call: TRBD1 (5 bases). Looked up from germline, CDR1 is MNHEY and CDR2 is SVGAGI. The ends were cut back, 4 bases at V and 10 bases at J, with 13 bases in the middle. The CDR3 is made up of 12 amino acids. DNA for the CDR3: TGTGCCAGCAGTTTTTTAGGCGGGGGAGCTTTCTTT. The encoded protein is CASSFLGGGAFF.

V usage is TRBV5-1 and J usage is TRBJ1-2; perhaps TRBD1 as D (6 bases). V gave up 0 bases and J gave up 3 bases, with 12 bases separating them. The CDR3 length is 15 residues. Germline values: CDR1 SGHRS, CDR2 YFSETQ. The CDR3 DNA sequence: TGCGCCAGCAGCTTGGTGCCAGGGGCCGACTATGGCTACACCTTC. Its protein product is CASSLVPGADYGYTF.

Comments on this clonotype: This may be a read error, as it is one base from a much larger clone. The CDR3 does not end in the conserved phenylalanine or tryptophan, so this is likely a read error. The chain recombines TRBV7-2 with TRBJ2-5; D may be TRBD1 (5 bases). Germline lookup yields CDR1 SGHTA and CDR2 FQGNSA. The CDR3 is made up of 14 amino acids. Trimming cost V 4 bases and J 5 bases, with 14 bases left between them. DNA for the CDR3: TGTGCCAGCAGCTCTCAGGGTCCTGGGGAGACCCAGTACCTC. Translating it yields CASSSQGPGETQYL.

This clonotype appeared once. This may be a read error: a much more frequent sequence differs by one nucleotide. The CDR3, as DNA: TGTGCCAGCAGCCAAGATCTGGGACAGGGTTTGAGCTACGCCTTC. Protein: CASSQDLGQGLSYAF. The rearrangement joins TRBV25-1 to TRBJ1-2, with TRBD1 matching over 9 bases. Per germline, CDR1 MGHDK and CDR2 SYGVNS. CDR3 length: 15 residues.

This chain links TRBV12-3 or TRBV12-4 with TRBJ1-1, with 9 bases fitting TRBD1. This CDR3 has 16 residues. Trimming cost V 4 bases and J 3 bases; bases outside gene matches: 9. CDR3 DNA sequence: TGTGCCAGCAGTTCCCACCTACAGGGGGCTCACACTGAAGCTTTCTTT. Residues: CASSSHLQGAHTEAFF.

The table lists this clonotype with many counts. The chain recombines TRBV12-3 or TRBV12-4 with TRBJ2-7; 9 bases align to TRBD1. With V trimmed by 6 bases and J by 1 base, 4 bases remained unmatched. CDR3 length: 14 residues. The CDR3 sequence is CASRPGQGSYEQYF. In nucleotides, the CDR3 is TGTGCCAGCAGACCTGGACAGGGGTCCTACGAGCAGTACTTC.

This clonotype was seen repeatedly, ten times or more. V is TRBV29-1 and J is TRBJ2-6; D perhaps matches TRBD1 (5 bases). Germline V CDR1 and CDR2: SQVTM, ANQGSEA. Trimming took off 7 bases at V and 0 bases at J, with 13 bases between the two ends. There are 15 residues in the CDR3. CDR3 sequence reads: CSADSGHSGANVLTF. The CDR3 DNA reads TGCAGCGCCGACTCCGGACACTCTGGGGCCAACGTCCTGACTTTC.

The table lists this clonotype with a few counts. The chain has TRBV5-4 and TRBJ2-7; D is perhaps TRBD2 (5 bases). The CDR3 has 15 amino acids. Germline loops: CDR1 SGHNT, CDR2 YYREEE (reference sequence). V lost 0 bases and J lost 0, with 10 bases in between. CDR3 sequence reads: CASSLVPGNSYEQYF. The CDR3 DNA reads as TGTGCCAGCAGCTTGGTTCCGGGGAACTCCTACGAGCAGTACTTC.

J is TRBJ1-1 and V is TRBV7-2; D uncertain. CDR1 is SGHTA and CDR2 is FQGNSA in the germline V gene. The CDR3 is made up of 17 amino acids. V was cut by 2 bases and J by 0 bases, with 16 bases left in between. CDR3 protein: CASSLSVDRIMNTEAFF. The CDR3 DNA is TGTGCCAGCAGCTTATCGGTTGATCGAATCATGAACACTGAAGCTTTCTTT. The full variable domain, rest sourced from reference TRBV7-2 and TRBJ1-1, is GAGVSQSPSNKVTEKGKDVELRCDPISGHTALYWYRQSLGQGLEFLIYFQGNSAPDKSGLPSDRFSAERTGGSVSTLTIQRTQQEDSAVYLCASSLSVDRIMNTEAFFGQGTRLTVV.

The table lists this clonotype with many counts. The chain has TRBV24-1 and TRBJ2-5, with D tentatively TRBD1 or TRBD2 (5 bases each). Between the trimmed V and J ends, which lost 4 bases and 5 bases, there was a span of 16 bases. CDR1 is KGHDR and CDR2 is SFDVKD in the germline V gene. The CDR3 covers 15 residues. The CDR3 sequence: CATSDPGPGSETQYF. The CDR3 DNA sequence: TGTGCCACCAGTGACCCGGGGCCCGGTTCGGAGACCCAGTACTTC.

This clonotype was counted ten times or more. The V call is TRBV7-9, the J call TRBJ2-7; D is perhaps TRBD2 (5 bases). Trimming pared 0 bases from V and 2 bases from J, leaving 14 bases between. This CDR3 has 16 residues. Germline CDR1 reads SEHNR; CDR2 reads FQNEAQ (reference sequence). CDR3 coding DNA: TGTGCCAGCAGCTTAGCCCGGGGAATTGGGACCTACGAGCAGTACTTC. The encoded protein is CASSLARGIGTYEQYF.

The chain's CDR3 is CASSPDGTHTGELFF. In DNA form, the CDR3 reads TGCGCCAGCAGCCCGGACGGTACCCACACCGGGGAGCTGTTTTTT. This chain uses TRBV5-1 with TRBJ2-2; unclear D gene. Germline loops: CDR1 SGHRS, CDR2 YFSETQ. CDR3 length: 15 amino acids. The V and J ends lost 4 bases and 3 bases respectively, with 13 bases between them.

This clonotype was recorded a few times. This chain uses TRBV19 with TRBJ1-4; possible D gene TRBD1, 5 bases. Deletions cut 5 bases from V and 2 bases from J, with 9 bases between. Germline V gene sequence: CDR1 LNHDA, CDR2 SQIVND (reference sequence). This CDR3 spans 14 amino acids. The CDR3 reads CASSQQGTNEKLFF. The CDR3 bases are TGTGCCAGTAGTCAGCAGGGTACTAATGAAAAACTGTTTTTT. The full variable domain, with the rest looked up from reference TRBV19 and TRBJ1-4, is DGGITQSPKYLFRKEGQNVTLSCEQNLNHDAMYWYRQDPGQGLRLIYYSQIVNDFQKGDIAEGYSVSREKKESFPLTVTSAQKNPTAFYLCASSQQGTNEKLFFGSGTQLSVL.

Only a few counts were recorded for this clonotype. The chain couples TRBV4-1 to TRBJ1-1; D is unresolved. This CDR3 is 17 amino acids long. Trimming stripped 0 bases from V and 0 bases from J, with 14 bases between. CDR1 MGHRA and CDR2 YSYEKL come from the germline V gene. The CDR3 nucleotides read TGCGCCAGCAGCCAAGATGACTGGGAAGGCCTGAACACTGAAGCTTTCTTT. Protein sequence: CASSQDDWEGLNTEAFF.

The chain links TRBV12-3 or TRBV12-4 to TRBJ1-5; unclear D gene. CDR3 length: 16 amino acids. Trimming took off 5 bases at V and 0 bases at J, with 14 bases between the two ends. CDR3 nucleotide sequence: TGTGCCAGCAGTACGGGTGGGCGGGATAGCAATCAGCCCCAGCATTTT. Protein sequence: CASSTGGRDSNQPQHF.

This clonotype was counted between two and nine times. The chain uses TRBV12-3 or TRBV12-4 and TRBJ1-1; D is perhaps TRBD1 (6 bases). Trimming took 7 bases from V and 6 from J, leaving 18 bases between them. The CDR3 is 14 amino acids. The CDR3 DNA follows: TGTGCCAGCACCGATGCTCGGACAGTTCCTGAAGCTTTCTTT. Protein sequence: CASTDARTVPEAFF.

Ten or more counts support this clonotype. The J gene is TRBJ2-2, the V gene TRBV10-1; D may be TRBD1 (5 bases). V was cut by 0 bases and J by 5 bases, with 13 bases left in between. This CDR3 is built from 16 residues. The germline gives CDR1 WNHNN, CDR2 SYGVQD (reference sequence). CDR3 DNA sequence: TGCGCCAGCAGTGAGTCCAGGGCCACGAGGACCGGGGAGCTGTTTTTT. It specifies CASSESRATRTGELFF.

This clonotype has only a few counts. This chain uses TRBV27 with TRBJ2-2; TRBD2 aligns across 12 bases. J gave up 7 bases and V 4 bases, and 10 bases lay outside the gene matches. The CDR3 sequence is 17 residues long. Per germline, CDR1 MNHEY and CDR2 SMNVEV (reference sequence). CDR3 nucleotide sequence: TGTGCCAGCAGTTCCCCCGGGACTAGCGGGTGGGACGGGGAGCTGTTTTTT. Protein sequence: CASSSPGTSGWDGELFF.

This clonotype was picked up many times. The chain couples TRBV29-1 to TRBJ1-5; TRBD1 might be the D (5 bases). The CDR3 covers 11 residues. Trimming removed 4 bases at V and 7 bases at J, with 8 bases between. CDR1 is SQVTM, CDR2 ANQGSEA, per germline. The CDR3 is CSVGRGQPQHF. As DNA, the CDR3 is TGCAGCGTTGGACGGGGGCAGCCCCAGCATTTT.

V and J are TRBV18 and TRBJ1-5; unclear D gene. The CDR3 sequence is 13 residues long. Germline V gene sequence: CDR1 KGHSH, CDR2 LQKENI. V dropped 2 bases and J dropped 7 bases, with 9 bases sitting between them. The CDR3 sequence: CASSPGDEQPQHF. The DNA for the CDR3 is TGTGCCAGCTCACCAGGGGATGAGCAGCCCCAGCATTTT.

In its sample, this clonotype was seen many times. The gene calls are TRBV12-3 or TRBV12-4 and TRBJ2-1; TRBD2 agrees at 9 bases. The CDR3 is 17 residues long. V shed 6 bases and J 4 bases; nucleotides not matched to a gene: 13. The CDR3 region has the DNA TGTGCCAGCAGCCCAGGATTGGGACTAGCACAATACAATGAGCAGTTCTTC. Protein: CASSPGLGLAQYNEQFF.